The present TCR beta chain was sequenced within a study of Ad26.COV2.S vaccination and SARS-CoV-2 variants (dated by TCRdb to about 2021). At the level of the whole study: Vaccine-arm donors came from COV1001, a multicentre, randomized, double-blind, placebo-controlled phase I-IIa trial of Ad26.COV2.S in healthy adults. Investigators remained blinded to trial group allocation during experiments and outcome assessment. A total of 32 samples were included in the TCR-sequenced set, comprising around 19 Ad26.COV2.S vaccine recipients, 5 placebo recipients and 8 SARS-CoV-2 convalescent individuals. TCRbeta repertoire sequencing was used to assess the specificity and breadth of SARS-CoV-2-reactive T cell receptors after Ad26.COV2.S vaccination. Trial participants were randomized into five groups of five, in which low-dose or high-dose Ad26.COV2.S was given once or twice, or placebo was given on both occasions. Ad26.COV2.S was administered intramuscularly at a dose of 5x10^10 or 1x10^11 viral particles, either as one shot or as two shots given 56 days apart.

Regarding this clone: Its antigen target is currently unknown. It has no much larger one-base neighbor in the sample; base qualities were not kept.

Overall study results and their limits: Vaccine and placebo recipients had similar non-spike TCR breadth, a finding consistent with the vaccine containing only spike. After vaccination, spike-specific CD8+ and CD4+ T cell responses were reported to show substantial breadth. Comparing responses between vaccine doses or regimens was not something the study was powered to do. Spike-specific TCR breadth was higher in Ad26.COV2.S recipients than in placebo recipients (P = 0.0014). The authors noted that the TCR breadth and depth analyses may have underestimated total T cell responses.

The immunoSEQ Assay was the method used to sequence TCRbeta CDR3 regions. After extraction, genomic DNA underwent amplification by bias-controlled multiplex PCR, followed by high-throughput sequencing. From the authors' description of their analysis: To quantify the absolute abundance of each unique TCRbeta CDR3 region, sequences were collapsed and filtered. T cell fraction was estimated by normalizing TCRbeta template counts to usable DNA, with usable DNA measured through amplification of reference genes found in all nucleated cells. Repertoire TCRs were annotated as SARS-CoV-2-specific when V gene, CDR3 amino acid sequence and J gene were exactly matched to a known reactive TCR set. MIRA supplied the reference SARS-CoV-2 TCR set, which was filtered for enrichment in COVID-19-positive ImmuneCODE repertoires so that public or cross-reactive TCRs were removed. Using the MIRA antigens, annotated TCRs were further analysed by specific ORF or by position within an ORF. Breadth was defined as annotated unique rearrangements over total unique productive rearrangements; depth was the summed frequency of those rearrangements. Group comparisons of TCR breadth used two-sided Wilcoxon rank-sum tests. This immuneACCESS table, as held by TCRdb, lists in-frame sequences with V and J called but not all clones. Of the missing ones, under half trace to an unresolved V gene in checked studies; the others have no known cause. V and J calls and clone size come straight from that table; D and trimming were deduced from the DNA. In this sample the table shows 300,000 to 350,000 clones, almost 90% of which occur a single time. Approximately 5.8% of the sample comes from the top ten.

CDR1 and CDR2 were assigned from the germline V gene as MDHEN and SYDVKM. The junction carries 9 bases between V and J, which are trimmed by 4 bases and 3 bases respectively. The CDR3, cysteine through phenylalanine, is 13 amino acids long. The DNA shown is the 39-base CDR3, in frame from base 1. The treatment or condition label, as the study defines it: 19 received Ad26.COV2.S at low or high dose, single or two shots; several received placebo; per-sample allocation not given. For vaccine and placebo recipients, repertoires were sequenced using samples collected on day 63 after the first injection. In Cohort 1b, some 25 adults aged 18-55 years were enrolled at a single site in Boston, USA, between 29 July and 7 August 2020. As a vaccine, Ad26.COV2.S was a replication-incompetent adenovirus type 26 vector that expressed a prefusion-stabilized SARS-CoV-2 spike protein derived from the original Wuhan strain.

The sequenced sample was peripheral blood, obtained in a trial of Ad26.COV2.S vaccine versus placebo. The TCR sequence derives from a person aged 18-60 years who received the Ad26.COV2.S COVID-19 vaccine or a placebo. Recombination joined TRBV28 with TRBJ1-2, and the D gene may be TRBD1, 6 bases matching. The DNA sequence is TGTGCCAGCAGTTCCTCAGGGGACTATGGCTACACCTTC. Its translation is CASSSSGDYGYTF.